The clone carrying this T cell receptor beta chain occurred once. This sample is part of a study of control samples from healthy donors and cancer patients. Germline-derived CDR1 and CDR2 are SGHKS and YYEKEE (reference sequence). V was trimmed by 4 bases and J by 0 bases, leaving 14 bases between them. This CDR3 spans 16 amino acids. Clones were sequenced by immunoSEQ multiplex PCR, and TCRdb holds only the in-frame ones, with some missing. This sample has more than 65,000 clones, with 83% found just once. This receptor was taken from a man between 60 and 75 years old in good health. The chain recombines TRBV5-5 with TRBJ1-3; no clear D gene. Sequences were obtained from blood. This chain's CDR3 is CASSLSLGVSGNTIYF. CDR3 DNA sequence: TGTGCCAGCAGCCTGAGTTTGGGAGTCTCTGGAAACACCATATATTTT.